Listed below are T cell receptor beta chains from one sample, sequenced in a study of T-cell memory formation after mild COVID-19. TCRdb reprocessed the 5' RACE reads via MiXCR and lists one record per CDR3 protein. The repertoire holds about 190,000 distinct CDR3 sequences, with about a sixth as singletons. The sample was PBMCs or a T cell subset sorted from them (not recorded which). The receptors come from an adult woman who had mild COVID-19 (a few samples of this study predate the infection). Cell type and time point are not known. Both conserved end residues are part of each CDR3. Size values are once, few and many counts, or a class for expanded clones, and some rows have none.

size	V	CDR3
-	TRBV29-1	CSAFEGNEQYF
-	TRBV18	CASSPGSTETQYF
few	TRBV20-1	CSARRSLASTGELFF
-	TRBV6-2/TRBV6-3	CASSNSGASSYNEQFF
few	TRBV20-1	CSAEDGPLELFF
few	TRBV2	CASKIPRGPNTGELFF
-	TRBV5-6	CASSMPGGYNEQFF
-	TRBV29-1	CSLEGGATDTQYF
few	TRBV4-1	CASSPLAGLPSPVNEQFF
-	TRBV5-6	CASSPRTQAYEQYF
few	TRBV5-1	CASSGGDRVRSPLHF
-	TRBV3-1	CASSQGQLETQYF
many	TRBV11-2	CASATGVAIYEQYF
few	TRBV6-5	CASRRRRWTSGGYEQYF
many	TRBV5-1	CASSSSVMNTEAFF
-	TRBV7-2	CASSQRGNQPQHF
few	TRBV5-6	CASRLPGQGSTDTQYF
few	TRBV6-2/TRBV6-3	CASSSPTSGSPDTQYF
-	TRBV20-1	CSARVPGKETQYF
few	TRBV6-6	CASSYPAIANTEAFF
many	TRBV29-1	CSVKEDRDSPLHF
few	TRBV5-6	CASSPDRNEKLFF
-	TRBV20-1	CSARRGIPGWSYNSPLHF
-	TRBV10-3	CAIGGPDRTYEQYF
-	TRBV9	CASSPARGSTDTQYF
-	TRBV20-1	CSVKGRVGNEQFF
-	TRBV7-6	CASSYREGMGNQPQHF
-	TRBV24-1	CATSDPGTEAYGYTF